This TCR beta chain stems from a study of OX40 agonist ivuxolimab in advanced cancers. Looking at the study overall: Partial responses, seen in three patients, involved one hepatocellular carcinoma and two cutaneous melanomas. The study, taken as a whole, reports: Clonal expansion in partial responders at 0.1-3.0 mg/kg ranked among the lowest.

The method was immunoSEQ multiplex PCR; TCRdb's version includes in-frame clones alone and lacks a portion of them. The data show fewer than 95,000 clones, 91% seen once. In the case of this clone: Its antigen is unidentified.

This CDR3 contains 15 residues. Germline V gives CDR1 SQVTM, CDR2 ANQGSEA. V gave up 8 bases and J gave up 1 base, with 20 bases separating them. The chain joins TRBV29-1 to TRBJ1-1; D is perhaps TRBD1 (6 bases). Sequencing was performed on CD4+ or CD8+ T cells sorted from blood, taken in a trial of the OX40 agonist ivuxolimab. The TCR originated in an adult with an advanced solid tumor such as melanoma, head and neck, liver or kidney cancer. This CDR3 is CSPTKPGQWNTEAFF. Here the CDR3 DNA reads TGCAGCCCAACCAAGCCGGGACAATGGAACACTGAAGCTTTCTTT.